One sample yielded the 25 T cell receptor beta chains listed below, sequenced in a study of chemoradiotherapy in HPV16-positive cancers. TCRdb's copy holds only in-frame clones and misses some; the assay was immunoSEQ multiplex PCR. In the table there are approximately 900 clones, around 92% of which are singletons. Sequenced material: tumor tissue, taken from a patient who underwent chemoradiotherapy. The receptors stem from a human donor with HPV-associated anogenital cancer.

J is TRBJ1-5 and V is TRBV7-2, with TRBD1 matching over 7 bases. The CDR3 is made up of 14 amino acids. Losses at the gene ends were 5 bases for V and 2 bases for J; bases not matched to a gene: 3. The germline CDR1 and CDR2 sequences are SGHTA and FQGNSA. The CDR3 protein is CASSPGGGNQPQHF. Here the CDR3 DNA reads TGTGCCAGCAGCCCAGGGGGGGGCAATCAGCCCCAGCATTTT.

This clone showed up just a few times. This rearrangement joins TRBV4-1 to TRBJ1-5, with TRBD1 identical over 7 bases. The V segment lost 5 bases and the J segment 5 bases; nucleotides outside the gene matches: 9. The CDR3 runs to 15 residues. CDR1 and CDR2 (germline): MGHRA, YSYEKL. Written as DNA, the CDR3 is TGCGCCAGCAGCTCAAACAGGGGCCACGATCAGCCCCAGCATTTT. This gives the protein CASSSNRGHDQPQHF.

The V call is TRBV4-1, the J call TRBJ2-5, with D possibly TRBD2 on 6 matching bases. Germline CDR1 MGHRA, CDR2 YSYEKL. The CDR3 length is 15 residues. V lost 0 bases to trimming and J lost 3 bases, with 11 bases between them. The CDR3 reads CASSQDLRGKETQYF. CDR3 nucleotides: TGCGCCAGCAGCCAAGATCTACGGGGGAAAGAGACCCAGTACTTC.

The rearrangement uses TRBV6-6 and TRBJ1-1; maybe TRBD1 (6 bases). The germline V gene has CDR1 MNHNY and CDR2 SVGAGI (reference sequence). With 2 bases removed from V and 11 bases from J, the gap between germline ends came to 15 bases. CDR3 length: 13 residues. The CDR3 region is CASSYELQGWAFF. CDR3 sequence (DNA): TGTGCCAGCAGTTACGAATTACAGGGTTGGGCTTTCTTT.

The rearrangement links TRBV7-2 to TRBJ2-2, with 7 bases matching TRBD2. Unmatched junction bases numbered 7, after V lost 5 bases and J lost 7 bases. The germline CDR1 and CDR2 sequences are SGHTA and FQGNSA. This CDR3 spans 14 amino acids. Written as DNA, the CDR3 is TGTGCCAGCAGCGTCGGGACTACCTACGGGGAGCTGTTTTTT. Protein sequence: CASSVGTTYGELFF.

The chain recombines TRBV5-6 with TRBJ2-1, with 12 positions matching TRBD2. The V segment lost 3 bases and the J segment 10 bases; nucleotides outside the gene matches: 8. This CDR3 spans 15 amino acids. Per the germline V gene, CDR1 is SGHDT and CDR2 is YYEEEE. CDR3 nucleotides: TGTGCCAGCAGCTACGGACTAGCGGGGTACGGGGAGCAGTTCTTC. Translation gives CASSYGLAGYGEQFF. The full variable domain, in which reference TRBV5-6 and TRBJ2-1 provide the parts outside the CDR3, is DAGVTQSPTHLIKTRGQQVTLRCSPKSGHDTVSWYQQALGQGPQFIFQYYEEEERQRGNFPDRFSGHQFPNYSSELNVNALLLGDSALYLCASSYGLAGYGEQFFGPGTRLTVL.

The rearrangement links TRBV7-3 to TRBJ1-1, with D unresolved. Trimming took 5 bases from V and 7 from J, leaving 11 bases between them. Per germline, CDR1 SGHTA and CDR2 FQGTGA. The CDR3 is 12 amino acids. The chain's CDR3 is CASSRLTVEAFF. The CDR3, as DNA: TGTGCCAGCAGCCGACTAACCGTTGAAGCTTTCTTT.

Here the CDR3 reads CASSPTGPNTEAFF. DNA for the CDR3: TGTGCCAGCAGTCCGACAGGGCCTAACACTGAAGCTTTCTTT. The chain combines TRBV6-6 with TRBJ1-1, with TRBD1 matching over 7 bases. Germline loops: CDR1 MNHNY, CDR2 SVGAGI (reference sequence). V was pared by 5 bases and J by 2 bases, with 5 bases of the junction left unmatched. The CDR3 contains 14 residues.

The chain joins TRBV19 to TRBJ2-3; weak D call: TRBD2 (6 bases). Germline V gene data show CDR1 as LNHDA and CDR2 as SQIVND (reference sequence). The CDR3 is 16 residues long. V lost 5 bases, J lost 1 base, and 16 bases lay in between. The CDR3 loop is CASSSLGTQGTDTQYF. The CDR3 bases are TGTGCCAGTAGTTCACTCGGGACTCAGGGCACAGATACGCAGTATTTT.

Judged by abundance, this clone is large. This CDR3 reads CASSERGIKYENTQYF. In DNA form, the CDR3 reads TGTGCCAGCAGTGAACGAGGGATTAAATACGAGAATACGCAGTATTTT. The chain recombines TRBV6-1 with TRBJ2-3; tentatively, D is TRBD2 (5 bases). V shed 2 bases and J shed 7 bases, with 19 bases lying between them. The CDR3 totals 16 residues. Germline-derived CDR1 and CDR2 are MNHNS and SASEGT.

V gene TRBV2 combines with J gene TRBJ1-4; no clear D gene. The CDR3 is made up of 12 amino acids. Between the trimmed V and J ends, which lost 4 bases and 14 bases, there was a span of 14 bases. From germline, CDR1 is SNHLY and CDR2 FYNNEI. For the CDR3, the DNA is TGTGCCAGCAGTGGAGCAGGAAGCCGCCTGTTTTTT. Translating it yields CASSGAGSRLFF. The full variable domain, with the rest looked up from reference TRBV2 and TRBJ1-4, is EPEVTQTPSHQVTQMGQEVILRCVPISNHLYFYWYRQILGQKVEFLVSFYNNEISEKSEIFDDQFSVERPDGSNFTLKIRSTKLEDSAMYFCASSGAGSRLFFGSGTQLSVL.

The chain joins TRBV19 to TRBJ1-2; TRBD1 aligns across 7 bases. This CDR3 is built from 15 residues. Germline trimming cut 3 bases from V and 1 base from J; bases unmatched to any gene: 5. Germline assignment: CDR1 LNHDA and CDR2 SQIVND (reference sequence). CDR3 nucleotide sequence: TGTGCCAGTAGTATTACAGGGGAGTTTAACTATGGCTACACCTTC. Its translation is CASSITGEFNYGYTF.

The chain employs TRBV29-1 and TRBJ2-3; no definite D call. Deletions cut 7 bases from V and 2 bases from J, with 4 bases between. Per germline, CDR1 SQVTM and CDR2 ANQGSEA. This CDR3 region has 10 residues. The CDR3 coding sequence is TGCAGCGCCGACACAGATACGCAGTATTTT. It is translated as CSADTDTQYF.

The rearrangement uses TRBV4-2 and TRBJ1-4, with 10 positions matching TRBD1. The CDR3 contains 16 residues. J gave up 8 bases and V 0 bases, and 6 bases lay outside the gene matches. Per the germline V gene, CDR1 is LGHNA and CDR2 is YNFKEQ. The CDR3 protein is CASSQETGGGFEKLFF. The CDR3 coding sequence is TGTGCCAGCAGCCAAGAGACAGGGGGCGGTTTCGAAAAACTGTTTTTT.

The chain is built from TRBV5-1 and TRBJ2-3; possibly TRBD1 or TRBD2 for D (6 bases each). The V and J ends lost 4 bases and 2 bases respectively, with 14 bases between them. The CDR3 has 15 amino acids. Germline CDR1 reads SGHRS; CDR2 reads YFSETQ. CDR3 sequence: CASSTSGAYTDTQYF. The CDR3 DNA reads as TGCGCCAGCAGCACCTCGGGGGCTTACACAGATACGCAGTATTTT.

This clone was counted a single time. The rearrangement links TRBV7-3 to TRBJ1-1, with D unresolved. Trimming pared 1 base from V and 3 bases from J, leaving 6 bases between. CDR3 length: 13 residues. Per the germline V gene, CDR1 is SGHTA and CDR2 is FQGTGA. CDR3 DNA: TGTGCCAGCAGCTTAATTAGCCACACTGAAGCTTTCTTT. This encodes CASSLISHTEAFF.

The gene calls are TRBV7-9 and TRBJ1-2, with 7 positions matching TRBD1. Trimming removed 5 bases from V and 4 bases from J; junction bases left unmatched: 7. This CDR3 region has 14 residues. Germline CDR1 reads SEHNR; CDR2 reads FQNEAQ (reference sequence). As DNA, the CDR3 is TGTGCCAGCAGCCAAACAACAGGGGTCTATGGCTACACCTTC. This gives the protein CASSQTTGVYGYTF.

V gene TRBV30 combines with J gene TRBJ2-2, with D unclear. Trimming left V 2 bases short and J 2 bases short, with 9 bases between. Germline CDR1 and CDR2: GTSNPN and SVGIG (reference sequence). This CDR3 region has 14 residues. The CDR3 here is CAWSTGLNTGELFF. In nucleotides, the CDR3 is TGTGCCTGGAGTACTGGGTTAAACACCGGGGAGCTGTTTTTT.

The chain is built from TRBV14 and TRBJ2-7; D unresolved. The germline gives CDR1 SGHDN, CDR2 FVKESK. Trimming removed 4 bases from V and 4 bases from J, with 8 bases in between. CDR3 length: 12 residues. The CDR3 reads CASSLVPYEQYF. CDR3 DNA: TGTGCCAGCAGCCTGGTCCCGTACGAGCAGTACTTC.

The chain joins TRBV4-1 to TRBJ2-5; TRBD1 matches at 12 bases. The last part of the DNA fits TRBJ2-7 better; the J call may be wrong. Germline V gives CDR1 MGHRA, CDR2 YSYEKL. The CDR3 is 15 amino acids. The CDR3 reads CASSQWDRGRYEQYF. CDR3 in DNA: TGCGCCAGCAGCCAATGGGACAGGGGGCGATACGAGCAGTACTTC.

The V call is TRBV15, the J call TRBJ1-2; 7 bases match TRBD1. The V and J ends lost 3 bases and 8 bases, in that order; junction bases with no gene match: 3. Germline values: CDR1 LNHNV, CDR2 YYDKDF (reference sequence). This CDR3 has 12 amino acids. As DNA, the CDR3 is TGTGCCACCAGCAGTGACAGGGTCGGCTACACCTTC. Translating it yields CATSSDRVGYTF.

The rearrangement uses TRBV11-2 and TRBJ2-1, with D maybe TRBD2 (5 bases). The CDR3 spans 15 residues. Germline CDR1 SGHAT, CDR2 FQNNGV. Trimming left V 3 bases short and J 10 bases short, with 19 bases between. CDR3 nucleotides: TGTGCCAGCAGCTTTGCGGGTCGACTCCGGTCGGAGCAGTTCTTC. Protein product: CASSFAGRLRSEQFF.

The chain joins TRBV21-1 to TRBJ2-3; the D call TRBD2 from the table was never checked on the DNA. TRBV21-1 is a known pseudogene. This CDR3 contains 9 residues. The chain's CDR3 is CALTDTQYF. The CDR3 DNA reads TGTGCCCTCACAGATACGCAGTATTTT.

The chain is built from TRBV19 and TRBJ2-1; 9 bases match TRBD2. The germline V gene encodes CDR1 LNHDA and CDR2 SQIVND (reference sequence). CDR3 length: 15 residues. V lost 4 bases to trimming and J lost 9 bases; unmatched junction nucleotides: 10. As DNA, the CDR3 is TGTGCCAGTAGTAGAGCGGGAGGCCCCCTAAGTGAGCAGTTCTTC. It encodes CASSRAGGPLSEQFF.

The count of this clone is one. The J gene is TRBJ1-1, the V gene TRBV5-1; 8 bases fit TRBD1. J lost 3 bases, V lost 1 base, and 11 bases had no gene match. CDR3 size: 17 residues. Per germline, CDR1 SGHRS and CDR2 YFSETQ. The CDR3 nucleotides are TGCGCCAGCAGCTTGACTCCCCCAGGACAGGGCCACACTGAAGCTTTCTTT. Its protein product is CASSLTPPGQGHTEAFF.